This section outlines one T cell receptor beta chain sequence together with its context. The CDR3 is 14 amino acids. Germline lookup yields CDR1 LNHDA and CDR2 SQIVND (reference sequence). With 6 bases clipped from V and 8 bases from J, the junction kept 7 bases outside the gene matches. The sample is drawn from a study of cytomegalovirus exposure and HLA in healthy donors. PCR primers comprised 60 Vbeta and 13 Jbeta primers. Generated by immunoSEQ multiplex PCR, the TCRdb table keeps only in-frame clones and is missing some. The profile shows some 200,000 clones, approximately 80% of them singletons.

This chain links TRBV19 with TRBJ1-4; 9 bases are shared with TRBD1. The sample taken for sequencing was PBMCs. This receptor was obtained from a man aged 35 to 55 in good health and CMV-seronegative. The CDR3 spells CASSSTGGREKLFF. In DNA, the CDR3 is TGTGCCAGTAGCTCGACAGGGGGAAGAGAAAAACTGTTTTTT.